The 28 T cell receptor beta chains below all came from one sample that was sequenced in a study of CD8+ T cells in alopecia areata. Reverse transcription of extracted RNA yielded cDNA, which provided the sequencing template. Method: immunoSEQ multiplex PCR; TCRdb's copy keeps in-frame clones and lacks some. The sample carries 110,000 or so clones, roughly 64% recorded once. Sequenced sample: CD8+ T cells sorted from blood. The receptors were sampled from a human donor in good health.

V and J are TRBV2 and TRBJ2-7; unclear D gene. CDR1 and CDR2 (germline): SNHLY, FYNNEI. The CDR3 loop spans 12 amino acids. Trimming took 2 bases from V and 6 from J, leaving 8 bases between them. CDR3 DNA: TGTGCCAGCAGTGAAACTAATGGCGAGCAGTACTTC. Protein: CASSETNGEQYF.

This clone was counted between two and nine times. J is TRBJ2-7 and V is TRBV6-1; TRBD1 matches at 7 bases. The CDR3 contains 16 residues. Germline CDR1 MNHNS, CDR2 SASEGT. V shed 0 bases and J 0 bases; nucleotides not matched to a gene: 5. The CDR3 sequence is CASSEADRSSSYEQYF. The CDR3 DNA is TGTGCCAGCAGTGAAGCGGACAGGTCGAGCTCCTACGAGCAGTACTTC.

This clone was recorded a few times. This chain connects TRBV15 to TRBJ2-2; D is undetermined. Deletions cut 1 base from V and 2 bases from J, with 8 bases between. The germline CDR1 and CDR2 sequences are LNHNV and YYDKDF (reference sequence). The CDR3 consists of 15 residues. CDR3 region: CATSRVDLNTGELFF. The CDR3 DNA reads as TGTGCCACCAGCAGAGTGGACCTTAACACCGGGGAGCTGTTTTTT.

V gene TRBV7-9 combines with J gene TRBJ2-7, with 8 bases matching TRBD1. V trimming: 1 base; J trimming: 2 bases; junction bases outside the gene matches: 4. The germline V gene encodes CDR1 SEHNR and CDR2 FQNEAQ (reference sequence). The CDR3 has 15 amino acids. The chain's CDR3 is CASSLDGTGTYEQYF. The CDR3 coding sequence is TGTGCCAGCAGCTTAGACGGGACAGGTACCTACGAGCAGTACTTC.

This clone was detected a few times. This rearrangement joins TRBV25-1 to TRBJ2-3; D unclear. V gave up 6 bases and J gave up 4 bases, with 5 bases separating them. Germline lookup yields CDR1 MGHDK and CDR2 SYGVNS. This CDR3 spans 11 amino acids. CDR3 residues: CASRGSDTQYF. CDR3 sequence (DNA): TGTGCCAGCAGGGGTTCAGATACGCAGTATTTT.

Details on this clone: Because it lacks the conserved phenylalanine or tryptophan at the end, this CDR3 is likely a read error. The DNA is left out, because the CDR3 cannot be placed on it with certainty; the CDR3 is given as TCRdb lists it. The chain has TRBV30 and TRBJ2-7. In germline, CDR1 is GTSNPN, CDR2 SVGIG (reference sequence). Ends included, the CDR3 has 10 residues. CDR3 residues: CAWSVGVRHS.

This clone was observed a handful of times. This chain connects TRBV7-2 to TRBJ2-1; D is undetermined. The CDR3 contains 16 residues. Trimming stripped 1 base from V and 0 bases from J, with 10 bases between. CDR1 is SGHTA, CDR2 FQGNSA, per germline. The chain's CDR3 is CASSLELRSSYNEQFF. CDR3 DNA sequence: TGTGCCAGCAGCTTAGAGCTCCGTAGCTCCTACAATGAGCAGTTCTTC.

The CDR3 is CASSQVPFVTGGYGYTF. The CDR3 region has the DNA TGCGCCAGCAGCCAAGTCCCCTTCGTGACAGGGGGATATGGCTACACCTTC. The V call is TRBV4-3, the J call TRBJ1-2, with 9 positions matching TRBD1. This CDR3 is built from 17 residues. Germline V gene sequence: CDR1 LGHNA, CDR2 YSLEER. V was pared by 1 base and J by 5 bases, with 11 bases of the junction left unmatched.

This clone appeared once. The V call is TRBV7-9, the J call TRBJ1-2, with D unclear. Germline CDR1 reads SEHNR; CDR2 reads FQNEAQ (reference sequence). The V gene lost 0 bases and the J gene lost 8 bases, with 13 bases spanning the gap. The CDR3 has 14 amino acids. The chain's CDR3 is CASSLAEGEGGYTF. CDR3 coding DNA: TGTGCCAGCAGCTTAGCGGAGGGAGAGGGCGGCTACACCTTC.

This rearrangement joins TRBV29-1 to TRBJ2-5, with D possibly being TRBD2 (5 bases). CDR3 size: 18 residues. Trimming shortened V by 4 bases and J by 2 bases, and 26 bases separated the two germline ends. CDR1 is SQVTM, CDR2 ANQGSEA, per germline. The CDR3 DNA reads as TGCAGCGTTGGGCGGGCGGACTCACAAACGGGGTGGCAAGAGACCCAGTACTTC. Translated, it gives CSVGRADSQTGWQETQYF.

This clone has more than one count but fewer than ten. The chain is built from TRBV7-9 and TRBJ2-5, with D unresolved. Germline V gene sequence: CDR1 SEHNR, CDR2 FQNEAQ (reference sequence). V lost 4 bases, J lost 2 bases, and 20 bases lay in between. CDR3 size: 17 residues. CDR3 amino acids: CASSSPRPKTVQETQYF. As DNA, the CDR3 is TGTGCCAGCAGCTCCCCGCGACCTAAAACGGTACAAGAGACCCAGTACTTC.

This chain links TRBV2 with TRBJ1-5; TRBD1 is a possible D gene (5 bases). V was shortened by 3 bases and J by 9 bases, with 15 bases between the two germline ends. This CDR3 contains 14 residues. Germline V gives CDR1 SNHLY, CDR2 FYNNEI. In DNA, the CDR3 is TGTGCCAGCAGTGACACCCGGGGGATCTTGCCCCAGCATTTT. It translates to CASSDTRGILPQHF.

The rearrangement joins TRBV5-4 to TRBJ1-2; maybe TRBD1 (6 bases). The CDR3 covers 15 residues. Trimming took 4 bases from V and 0 from J, leaving 13 bases between them. The germline V gene encodes CDR1 SGHNT and CDR2 YYREEE (reference sequence). The CDR3 DNA reads as TGTGCCAGCAGCCCTAATACAGGGCCTAACTATGGCTACACCTTC. Its translation is CASSPNTGPNYGYTF.

The V gene is TRBV2, the J gene TRBJ1-1; weak D call: TRBD1 (5 bases). This CDR3 is built from 13 residues. Germline V CDR1 and CDR2: SNHLY, FYNNEI. V lost 8 bases to trimming and J lost 6 bases, with 16 bases between them. CDR3 DNA: TGTGCCAGCGCTGGGAGGGGTAGCGCTGAAGCTTTCTTT. Translation: CASAGRGSAEAFF.

The chain carries TRBV7-8 and TRBJ1-1; tentatively, D is TRBD1 (5 bases). The CDR3 runs to 14 residues. Germline V gene sequence: CDR1 SGHVS, CDR2 FQNEAQ. Trimming cost V 5 bases and J 5 bases, with 15 bases left between them. DNA for the CDR3: TGTGCCAGCAGCCCAGGGACCGGTCGGACTGAAGCTTTCTTT. It specifies CASSPGTGRTEAFF. The whole variable domain, filled in from reference TRBV7-8 and TRBJ1-1, reads GAGVSQSPRYKVAKRGQDVALRCDPISGHVSLFWYQQALGQGPEFLTYFQNEAQLDKSGLPSDRFFAERPEGSVSTLKIQRTQQEDSAVYLCASSPGTGRTEAFFGQGTRLTVV.

This clone was observed a few times. The V and J genes are TRBV19 and TRBJ1-2, with 10 bases lining up with TRBD1. V lost 5 bases, J lost 7 bases, and 10 bases stayed unmatched. Germline V gene sequence: CDR1 LNHDA, CDR2 SQIVND (reference sequence). This CDR3 contains 15 residues. The CDR3 region is CASSLTGQGSAGYTF. The CDR3 region has the DNA TGTGCCAGTAGTCTAACGGGACAGGGGTCGGCTGGCTACACCTTC. The full variable domain, rest sourced from reference TRBV19 and TRBJ1-2, is DGGITQSPKYLFRKEGQNVTLSCEQNLNHDAMYWYRQDPGQGLRLIYYSQIVNDFQKGDIAEGYSVSREKKESFPLTVTSAQKNPTAFYLCASSLTGQGSAGYTFGSGTRLTVV.

The chain couples TRBV7-8 to TRBJ2-5, with D maybe TRBD2 (6 bases). V lost 1 base, J lost 0 bases, and 15 bases lay in between. The CDR3 spans 17 residues. The germline V gene encodes CDR1 SGHVS and CDR2 FQNEAQ. CDR3 amino acids: CASSLGTRGAHQETQYF. The CDR3 coding sequence is TGTGCCAGCAGCTTAGGGACCCGCGGGGCCCACCAAGAGACCCAGTACTTC.

This clone was seen more than once but under ten times. V gene TRBV29-1 combines with J gene TRBJ2-5, with D possibly matching TRBD1 (7 bases). Deletions cut 1 base from V and 5 bases from J, with 14 bases between. Germline values: CDR1 SQVTM, CDR2 ANQGSEA. The CDR3 has 14 residues. Here the CDR3 reads CSVEVEGAGETQYF. The CDR3 DNA reads as TGCAGCGTTGAAGTGGAGGGGGCAGGGGAGACCCAGTACTTC.

V is TRBV4-1 and J is TRBJ2-7, with D possibly TRBD1 on 6 matching bases. This CDR3 region has 14 residues. The V and J ends lost 1 base and 3 bases respectively, with 10 bases between them. Germline V gene data show CDR1 as MGHRA and CDR2 as YSYEKL. CDR3 nucleotides: TGCGCCAGCAGCCAAGTTACGGACAGCTACGAGCAGTACTTC. Translation: CASSQVTDSYEQYF.

The chain recombines TRBV10-2 with TRBJ1-2, with a possible D match to TRBD1 (5 bases). With 6 bases removed from V and 4 bases from J, the gap between germline ends came to 6 bases. The CDR3 length is 11 residues. Per the germline V gene, CDR1 is WSHSY and CDR2 is SAAADI. CDR3 nucleotide sequence: TGCGCCAGCAGGGACACCTATGGCTACACCTTC. Its translation: CASRDTYGYTF.

The rearrangement joins TRBV9 to TRBJ2-5; D might be TRBD2 (6 bases). The ends were cut back, 2 bases at V and 2 bases at J, with 10 bases in the middle. This CDR3 has 14 amino acids. Germline V gene sequence: CDR1 SGDLS, CDR2 YYNGEE. This chain's CDR3 is CASSVAGQQETQYF. The CDR3 region has the DNA TGTGCCAGCAGCGTCGCGGGGCAGCAAGAGACCCAGTACTTC. The complete variable domain, with remaining parts taken from reference TRBV9 and TRBJ2-5, reads DSGVTQTPKHLITATGQRVTLRCSPRSGDLSVYWYQQSLDQGLQFLIQYYNGEERAKGNILERFSAQQFPDLHSELNLSSLELGDSALYFCASSVAGQQETQYFGPGTRLLVL.

This chain joins TRBV21-1 and TRBJ1-1. TRBV21-1 counts as a pseudogene. This CDR3 comprises 14 residues. CDR3 in DNA: TGTGCCCACGCACCAGACCTGAAGAACACTGAAGCTTTCTTT. It encodes CAHAPDLKNTEAFF.

The V gene is TRBV13, the J gene TRBJ2-1; 8 bases line up with TRBD2. V dropped 0 bases and J dropped 8; count of bases not matched to a gene: 6. The CDR3 totals 15 residues. Germline CDR1 and CDR2: PRHDT and FYEKMQ (reference sequence). CDR3: CASSLGRGGWDEQFF. The DNA of the CDR3 is TGTGCCAGCAGCTTAGGACGGGGGGGCTGGGATGAGCAGTTCTTC.

This chain joins TRBV4-1 and TRBJ2-1; D may match TRBD1 or TRBD2 (5 bases each). CDR1 and CDR2 (germline): MGHRA, YSYEKL. The V gene lost 1 base and the J gene lost 8 bases, with 9 bases spanning the gap. The CDR3 has 13 amino acids. This CDR3 is CASSQAGTHEQFF. CDR3 coding DNA: TGCGCCAGCAGCCAAGCAGGGACCCATGAGCAGTTCTTC.

The V and J genes are TRBV2 and TRBJ2-7; no clear D gene. V lost 0 bases, J lost 3 bases, and 12 bases lay in between. This CDR3 has 15 residues. Germline CDR1 SNHLY, CDR2 FYNNEI. CDR3 bases: TGTGCCAGCAGTGAAGCTTTGCATGAACGCTACGAGCAGTACTTC. This translates into CASSEALHERYEQYF.

A single count supports this clone. Germline and junction disagree at one end, which may indicate a read error. The chain employs TRBV15 and TRBJ1-2, with D possibly matching TRBD1 (5 bases). CDR1 and CDR2 from the germline V gene are LNHNV and YYDKDF (reference sequence). There are 14 residues in the CDR3. The CDR3 region is CATRRVSGGYGYTF. Here the CDR3 DNA reads TGTGCCACCCGCAGGGTGTCGGGAGGCTATGGCTACACCTTC.

V is TRBV7-6 and J is TRBJ1-2; no clear D. CDR3 length: 15 residues. V was shortened by 2 bases and J by 5 bases, with 15 bases between the two germline ends. Germline CDR1 SGHVS, CDR2 FNYEAQ. CDR3 in amino acids: CASSLWADGSYGYTF. The CDR3 region has the DNA TGTGCCAGCAGCTTATGGGCGGACGGATCGTATGGCTACACCTTC.

There are a few counts of this clone. This chain joins TRBV29-1 and TRBJ2-1, with 10 bases aligning to TRBD2. The V segment lost 5 bases and the J segment 6 bases; nucleotides outside the gene matches: 4. Germline-derived CDR1 and CDR2 are SQVTM and ANQGSEA. CDR3 size: 13 residues. The CDR3 sequence is CSVSGGASNEQFF. The CDR3 nucleotides are TGCAGCGTTAGCGGGGGGGCCAGCAATGAGCAGTTCTTC.